This T cell receptor beta chain was retrieved from a study of vaccination effects on CD4 cells after COVID-19. The repertoire was sequenced with immunoSEQ multiplex PCR; TCRdb's copy has only in-frame clones and lacks some. The data show under 80,000 clones, around 78% seen once. Pools of viral peptides were used by the ViraFEST assay to expand antigen-specific CD4+ T cells ahead of sequencing. Culturing for more than 9 days preceded CD4+ T cell isolation. Among the vaccine recipients, none had a prior SARS-CoV-2 infection, and nucleocapsid antibodies were negative. Half-medium changes using IL-2 medium occurred on days 3 and 7. The germline V gene encodes CDR1 MDHEN and CDR2 SYDVKM. This CDR3 has 15 residues. V lost 5 bases to trimming and J lost 7 bases; unmatched junction nucleotides: 8. Remarks on this clone: Antigen specificity is unknown.

Study conclusions and caveats: In vaccinees who were healthy, merely 1 out of 255 vaccine-induced clones cross-reacted with common cold coronaviruses. Among infection- and vaccine-induced clones, marked clonal contraction occurred late after vaccination.

The origin of this receptor is a human donor who received a COVID-19 vaccine. This chain links TRBV28 with TRBJ1-4, with 9 bases identical to TRBD1. Sequencing was performed on CD4+ T cells from PBMCs cultured with SARS-CoV-2 spike peptides, taken before COVID-19 vaccination. The CDR3 DNA reads as TGTGCCAGCAGTAACCCGGGACAGGGTTTTGAAAAACTGTTTTTT. Translation: CASSNPGQGFEKLFF.